What follows is one TCR beta chain and its context. Its target is unknown. Assay used: immunoSEQ multiplex PCR; TCRdb lists only in-frame clones, some missing. This repertoire shows around 100,000 clones, about 86% found once; its top ten account for under 10%. This sample stems from a study of T cell responses to AZD1222 COVID-19 vaccine. Overall study results and limits: Among vaccine-associated CD4 TCRs, coverage spanned spike, with dominance at 160-218 and 743-854.

The CDR3 consists of 14 residues. With 6 bases clipped from V and 10 bases from J, the junction kept 7 bases outside the gene matches. The V gene's germline CDR1 is SGHRS and CDR2 YFSETQ. The chain links TRBV5-1 to TRBJ1-6; 10 nucleotides align to TRBD1. Here the sequenced sample was peripheral blood, taken on day 0 of AZD1222 vaccination. This clonotype was sampled from an adult in good health. Here the CDR3 DNA reads TGCGCCAGCACTTCGGACAGGGGGTTATCACCCCTCCACTTT. Protein product: CASTSDRGLSPLHF.